These 8 T cell receptor beta chains originate from one sample sequenced in a study of blood T cell repertoires in COVID-19. Assay: immunoSEQ multiplex PCR; the TCRdb copy retains only in-frame clones and omits some. The sample lists some 200,000 clones; 85% to 90% were seen once. Sequencing was carried out using peripheral blood. Receptors were obtained from a young woman who had recovered from COVID-19.

V usage is TRBV19 and J usage is TRBJ1-2; D call uncertain. V shed 6 bases and J shed 8 bases, with 19 bases lying between them. The CDR3 loop spans 14 amino acids. In germline, CDR1 is LNHDA, CDR2 SQIVND (reference sequence). DNA for the CDR3: TGTGCCAGTAGAGTTTCTTCTAACTTGAAAGGCTACACCTTC. This encodes CASRVSSNLKGYTF.

The chain links TRBV6-2 or TRBV6-3 to TRBJ1-3; 10 nucleotides line up with TRBD1. Germline loops: CDR1 MNHEY, CDR2 SVGEGT. CDR3 length: 18 amino acids. The V and J ends lost 4 bases and 3 bases, in that order; junction bases with no gene match: 12. CDR3 sequence (DNA): TGTGCCAGCAGTTCCGGGACAGGGGCCGTCCTACGTGGAAACACCATATATTTT. Translating gives CASSSGTGAVLRGNTIYF.

The rearrangement uses TRBV24-1 and TRBJ2-2, with D maybe TRBD2 (5 bases). The germline gives CDR1 KGHDR, CDR2 SFDVKD. This CDR3 is 14 amino acids long. Trimming shortened V by 3 bases and J by 6 bases, and 10 bases separated the two germline ends. The CDR3 region is CATSDNRAAGELFF. CDR3 sequence (DNA): TGTGCCACCAGTGATAATAGAGCGGCCGGGGAGCTGTTTTTT.

The chain recombines TRBV11-3 with TRBJ2-1; D perhaps matches TRBD2 (5 bases). The CDR3 runs 17 residues. In germline, CDR1 is SGHNT, CDR2 YENEEA. The ends were cut back, 1 base at V and 9 bases at J, with 22 bases in the middle. The CDR3 protein is CASSLVPQSGGPGEQFF. CDR3 nucleotide sequence: TGTGCCAGCAGCTTAGTTCCCCAGTCAGGCGGGCCCGGTGAGCAGTTCTTC. The variable domain in full, completed from reference TRBV11-3 and TRBJ2-1, reads EAGVVQSPRYKIIEKKQPVAFWCNPISGHNTLYWYLQNLGQGPELLIRYENEEAVDDSQLPKDRFSAERLKGVDSTLKIQPAELGDSAVYLCASSLVPQSGGPGEQFFGPGTRLTVL.

The gene calls are TRBV15 and TRBJ2-6, with D tentatively TRBD1 (5 bases). The CDR3 is 16 amino acids. Between the trimmed V and J ends, which lost 2 bases and 0 bases, there was a span of 8 bases. Germline V lookup: CDR1 LNHNV, CDR2 YYDKDF (reference sequence). CDR3 sequence reads: CATSRSRVSGANVLTF. The CDR3 coding sequence is TGTGCCACCAGCAGATCCAGGGTCTCTGGGGCCAACGTCCTGACTTTC.

The chain combines TRBV7-2 with TRBJ2-1; 8 bases are shared with TRBD2. The CDR3 has 15 amino acids. The germline CDR1 and CDR2 sequences are SGHTA and FQGNSA. V was clipped by 5 bases and J by 3 bases; unmatched bases: 6. CDR3 DNA: TGTGCCAGCAGCCCGCTAGCGGGTAGCTACAATGAGCAGTTCTTC. Amino acids: CASSPLAGSYNEQFF.

The chain recombines TRBV13 with TRBJ2-1, with 12 bases fitting TRBD1. Losses at the gene ends were 5 bases for V and 6 bases for J; bases not matched to a gene: 5. The CDR3 runs to 15 residues. Germline CDR1 and CDR2: PRHDT and FYEKMQ (reference sequence). The CDR3 loop reads CASSPRDRGLNEQFF. CDR3 coding DNA: TGTGCCAGCAGCCCTAGGGACAGGGGGCTCAATGAGCAGTTCTTC.

The chain carries TRBV7-3 and TRBJ2-3, with D perhaps TRBD2 (5 bases). Germline-derived CDR1 and CDR2 are SGHTA and FQGTGA. Trimming stripped 1 base from V and 5 bases from J, with 7 bases between. The CDR3 loop spans 13 amino acids. For the CDR3, the DNA is TGTGCCAGCAGCTTAAGGGAGAAAGATACGCAGTATTTT. It specifies CASSLREKDTQYF.